A selection of T cell receptor beta chains follows, all from one sample in a study of CD8+ T cells in alopecia areata. Some clones are missing from TCRdb's copy, which holds only in-frame ones; the method was immunoSEQ multiplex PCR. This table has about 120,000 clones, around 63% appearing once. This specimen was CD4+ T cells sorted from blood, taken at week 4, from a patient treated with tofacitinib. These receptors all stem from a human donor with alopecia areata. The CDR3 runs from the conserved cysteine through the conserved F or W. D genes are given only for firm matches. Size is omitted from some rows. Given values are once, few, many or a class for expanded clones.

size	V	J	D	CDR3	DNA
.	TRBV2	TRBJ2-5	TRBD1	CASSEDRGETQYF	TGTGCCAGCAGTGAAGACAGGGGGGAGACCCAGTACTTC
few	TRBV5-4	TRBJ2-7	.	CASSLDSPDEQYF	TGTGCCAGCAGCTTGGACAGCCCCGACGAGCAGTACTTC
.	TRBV5-1	TRBJ2-5	.	CASSFGSAQETQYF	TGCGCCAGCAGCTTTGGCAGTGCTCAAGAGACCCAGTACTTC
.	TRBV2	TRBJ2-7	.	CASSFRDNSYEQYF	TGTGCCAGCAGTTTCCGGGACAACTCCTACGAGCAGTACTTC
.	TRBV7-2	TRBJ2-2	.	CASSSPNVPGELFF	TGTGCCAGCAGCTCCCCAAACGTCCCCGGGGAGCTGTTTTTT
few	TRBV29-1	TRBJ1-1	.	CSVEDRGTGTEAFF	TGCAGCGTTGAAGATCGAGGGACGGGGACTGAAGCTTTCTTT
.	TRBV10-3	TRBJ2-5	.	CAISDLGHQETQYF	TGTGCCATCAGTGACCTCGGCCACCAAGAGACCCAGTACTTC
few	TRBV29-1	TRBJ2-5	TRBD2	CSVVAWGEGQETQYF	TGCAGCGTGGTAGCCTGGGGGGAGGGACAAGAGACCCAGTACTTC
.	TRBV9	TRBJ1-2	.	CASSVSVQGINYGYTF	TGTGCCAGCAGCGTGTCTGTCCAGGGAATTAACTATGGCTACACCTTC
.	TRBV28	TRBJ2-7	.	CASSTQNYEQYF	TGTGCCAGCAGCACACAAAACTACGAGCAGTACTTC
once	TRBV2	TRBJ1-4	.	CASSVFATNEKLFF	TGTGCCAGCAGTGTATTCGCAACTAATGAAAAACTGTTTTTT
few	TRBV5-8	TRBJ2-2	.	CASLRTGNTGELFF	TGTGCCAGCTTACGGACGGGGAACACCGGGGAGCTGTTTTTT
few	TRBV30	TRBJ2-5	.	CAWSIREETQYF	TGTGCCTGGAGTATTAGGGAAGAGACCCAGTACTTC
.	TRBV30	TRBJ2-5	.	CALDTGTQETQYF	TGTGCCTTGGATACGGGAACTCAAGAGACCCAGTACTTC
few	TRBV30	TRBJ2-1	.	CAWNPGRRLLGYNEQFF	TGTGCCTGGAATCCGGGACGTCGGCTTCTGGGATACAATGAGCAGTTCTTC
.	TRBV4-2	TRBJ1-4	.	CASSQDTGGHGRNEKLFF	TGTGCCAGCAGCCAAGATACGGGTGGGCACGGGCGAAATGAAAAACTGTTTTTT
.	TRBV15	TRBJ2-1	TRBD2	CATSRDLSSGRAGYNEQFF	TGTGCCACCAGCAGAGATCTGAGTAGCGGGAGGGCGGGTTACAATGAGCAGTTCTTC
once	TRBV2	TRBJ2-5	.	CASSGERETQYF	TGTGCCAGCAGTGGAGAGAGGGAGACCCAGTACTTC
once	TRBV30	TRBJ1-5	.	CAWSGSSRGIQPQHF	TGTGCCTGGAGTGGAAGTAGCAGGGGAATTCAGCCCCAGCATTTT
many	TRBV5-4	TRBJ2-1	TRBD2	CASSSKREGENEQFF	TGTGCCAGCAGCTCAAAGCGGGAGGGGGAAAATGAGCAGTTCTTC
.	TRBV29-1	TRBJ2-5	TRBD2	CSVHGLAGPKETQYF	TGCAGCGTTCACGGACTAGCGGGGCCGAAAGAGACCCAGTACTTC
.	TRBV28	TRBJ2-2	.	CASSLVQNTGELFF	TGTGCCAGCAGTTTGGTACAGAACACCGGGGAGCTGTTTTTT